These T cell receptor beta chains were read from a single sample in a study of human T cells and chemical hapten exposure. Each CDR3 protein gets one entry after TCRdb re-called the RACE reads with MiXCR. The data hold roughly 84,000 distinct CDR3 sequences, with about 10% observed a single time. The input for sequencing was whole blood, taken in connection with sensitization to the hapten diphenylcyclopropenone (DPC). The receptors come from a woman between 45 and 60 years old with alopecia areata. Some clones in this sample may be carry-over from other donors' samples. CDR3s include the opening cysteine and the closing phenylalanine or tryptophan. The D gene is left open where the match is weak. Not every row has a clone size; where given, it reads once, few, many or a size class.

clone_size: NA; d_call: NA; j_call: TRBJ1-1; v_call: TRBV5-1; cdr3_aa: CASSLSQWTEAFF; cdr3_nt: TGCGCCAGCAGCTTGTCTCAGTGGACTGAAGCTTTCTTT
clone_size: many; d_call: TRBD2; j_call: TRBJ2-1; v_call: TRBV5-1; cdr3_aa: CASSLGTSGSNEQFF; cdr3_nt: TGCGCCAGCAGCTTAGGGACTAGCGGGTCCAATGAGCAGTTCTTC
clone_size: few; d_call: NA; j_call: TRBJ1-6; v_call: TRBV18; cdr3_aa: CASSPLGWNSPLHF; cdr3_nt: TGTGCCAGCTCACCACTAGGGTGGAATTCACCCCTCCACTTT
clone_size: NA; d_call: NA; j_call: TRBJ2-1; v_call: TRBV12-5; cdr3_aa: CASGQSDGYSYNEQFF; cdr3_nt: TGTGCTAGTGGTCAATCGGACGGGTACTCCTACAATGAGCAGTTCTTC
clone_size: NA; d_call: TRBD2; j_call: TRBJ2-1; v_call: TRBV3-1; cdr3_aa: CASEGLAGGKSSYNEQFF; cdr3_nt: TGTGCCAGCGAGGGACTAGCGGGAGGGAAGAGCTCCTACAATGAGCAGTTCTTC
clone_size: many; d_call: NA; j_call: TRBJ2-6; v_call: TRBV20-1; cdr3_aa: CSAPTRVSRLSSGANVLTF; cdr3_nt: TGCAGTGCTCCAACCAGGGTGTCTCGCCTTTCCTCTGGGGCCAACGTCCTGACTTTC
clone_size: few; d_call: NA; j_call: TRBJ2-1; v_call: TRBV7-8; cdr3_aa: CASPGGGSYNEQFF; cdr3_nt: TGTGCCAGCCCTGGTGGGGGCTCCTACAATGAGCAGTTCTTC
clone_size: few; d_call: NA; j_call: TRBJ1-1; v_call: TRBV18; cdr3_aa: CASSRWDGNEAFF; cdr3_nt: TGTGCCAGCTCACGCTGGGACGGAAATGAAGCTTTCTTT
clone_size: NA; d_call: NA; j_call: TRBJ2-5; v_call: TRBV20-1; cdr3_aa: CSAGRGIGNLGQETQYF; cdr3_nt: TGCAGTGCTGGTAGAGGAATAGGAAACCTCGGGCAGGAGACCCAGTACTTC
clone_size: few; d_call: NA; j_call: TRBJ2-5; v_call: TRBV29-1; cdr3_aa: CSVGLQLQETQYF; cdr3_nt: TGCAGCGTTGGTTTACAGCTACAAGAGACCCAGTACTTC
clone_size: NA; d_call: NA; j_call: TRBJ2-5; v_call: TRBV5-1; cdr3_aa: CASSETGRGETQYF; cdr3_nt: TGCGCCAGCAGCGAGACAGGCCGTGGAGAGACCCAGTACTTC
clone_size: few; d_call: NA; j_call: TRBJ1-4; v_call: TRBV18; cdr3_aa: CASSQEHHEKLFF; cdr3_nt: TGTGCCAGCTCACAAGAACACCATGAAAAACTGTTTTTT
clone_size: NA; d_call: NA; j_call: TRBJ2-3; v_call: TRBV7-2; cdr3_aa: CASSSGTLTDTQYF; cdr3_nt: TGTGCCAGCAGCTCGGGGACACTCACAGATACGCAGTATTTT
clone_size: many; d_call: NA; j_call: TRBJ2-6; v_call: TRBV28; cdr3_aa: CASSLRLSGANVLTF; cdr3_nt: TGTGCCAGCAGTCTTCGCCTGTCTGGGGCCAACGTCCTGACTTTC
clone_size: many; d_call: NA; j_call: TRBJ1-5; v_call: TRBV7-2; cdr3_aa: CASSPHRERGQPQHF; cdr3_nt: TGTGCCAGCAGCCCTCACAGGGAGAGGGGTCAGCCCCAGCATTTT
clone_size: many; d_call: NA; j_call: TRBJ2-5; v_call: TRBV10-3; cdr3_aa: CAISESGLGTGEETQYF; cdr3_nt: TGTGCCATCAGTGAGTCTGGGCTGGGGACGGGAGAAGAGACCCAGTACTTC
clone_size: few; d_call: NA; j_call: TRBJ1-1; v_call: TRBV3-1; cdr3_aa: CASSFGGTKNTEAFF; cdr3_nt: TGTGCCAGCAGCTTCGGCGGAACTAAGAACACTGAAGCTTTCTTT
clone_size: NA; d_call: NA; j_call: TRBJ1-2; v_call: TRBV29-1; cdr3_aa: CSVPSDGFYGYTF; cdr3_nt: TGCAGCGTCCCATCGGACGGATTCTATGGCTACACCTTC
clone_size: many; d_call: TRBD2; j_call: TRBJ2-1; v_call: TRBV5-5; cdr3_aa: CASRGTSGREGNEQFF; cdr3_nt: TGTGCCAGCAGGGGGACTAGCGGGAGGGAAGGGAATGAGCAGTTCTTC
clone_size: many; d_call: NA; j_call: TRBJ2-5; v_call: TRBV7-9; cdr3_aa: CASSLNRAQETQYF; cdr3_nt: TGTGCCAGCAGCCTCAACAGGGCCCAAGAGACCCAGTACTTC
clone_size: medium-sized; d_call: NA; j_call: TRBJ1-2; v_call: TRBV4-3; cdr3_aa: CASSQVLGLRYGYTF; cdr3_nt: TGCGCCAGCAGCCAAGTTTTGGGCCTACGCTATGGCTACACCTTC
clone_size: NA; d_call: NA; j_call: TRBJ1-4; v_call: TRBV27; cdr3_aa: CASSRAGNEKLFF; cdr3_nt: TGTGCCAGCAGTCGGGCTGGTAATGAAAAACTGTTTTTT
clone_size: many; d_call: NA; j_call: TRBJ2-2; v_call: TRBV20-1; cdr3_aa: CSADRVSSNTGELFF; cdr3_nt: TGCAGTGCCGACCGGGTGTCTTCGAACACCGGGGAGCTGTTTTTT
clone_size: NA; d_call: NA; j_call: TRBJ1-3; v_call: TRBV4-1; cdr3_aa: CASSQDPKPPRRNFGNTIYF; cdr3_nt: TGCGCCAGCAGCCAAGATCCGAAACCACCGCGGAGGAACTTTGGAAACACCATATATTTT
clone_size: NA; d_call: NA; j_call: TRBJ1-3; v_call: TRBV4-2; cdr3_aa: CVSSQGTGNTIYF; cdr3_nt: TGTGTCAGCAGCCAAGGGACTGGAAACACCATATATTTT
clone_size: NA; d_call: NA; j_call: TRBJ2-2; v_call: TRBV2; cdr3_aa: CASSDGSPSGDTGELFF; cdr3_nt: TGTGCCAGCAGTGACGGGTCTCCCTCCGGGGACACCGGGGAGCTGTTTTTT
clone_size: many; d_call: NA; j_call: TRBJ2-7; v_call: TRBV28; cdr3_aa: CASSLRENYEQYF; cdr3_nt: TGTGCCAGCAGTTTACGGGAAAACTACGAGCAGTACTTC
clone_size: NA; d_call: NA; j_call: TRBJ1-1; v_call: TRBV11-2; cdr3_aa: CASRRNINTEAFF; cdr3_nt: TGTGCCAGCAGGCGGAACATAAACACTGAAGCTTTCTTT